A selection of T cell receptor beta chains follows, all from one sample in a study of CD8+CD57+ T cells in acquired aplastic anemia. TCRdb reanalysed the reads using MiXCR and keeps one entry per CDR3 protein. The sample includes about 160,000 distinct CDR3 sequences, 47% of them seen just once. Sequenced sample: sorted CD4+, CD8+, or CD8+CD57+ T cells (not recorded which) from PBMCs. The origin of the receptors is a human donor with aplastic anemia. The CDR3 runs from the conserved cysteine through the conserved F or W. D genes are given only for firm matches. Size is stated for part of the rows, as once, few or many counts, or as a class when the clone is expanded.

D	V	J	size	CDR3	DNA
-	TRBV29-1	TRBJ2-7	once	CSVEGSGTYYEQYF	TGCAGCGTTGAAGGCTCCGGGACCTACTACGAGCAGTACTTC
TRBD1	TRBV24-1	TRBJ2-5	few	CATRTRQGRETQYF	TGTGCCACCAGAACAAGACAGGGCCGGGAGACCCAGTACTTC
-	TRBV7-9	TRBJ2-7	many	CASSLVRGGSYEQYF	TGTGCCAGCAGCTTAGTCCGAGGCGGGTCCTACGAGCAGTACTTC
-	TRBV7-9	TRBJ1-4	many	CASSFGRAPTNEKLFF	TGTGCCAGCAGCTTCGGCAGGGCGCCAACTAATGAAAAACTGTTTTTT
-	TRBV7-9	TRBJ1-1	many	CAGPRLALMNTEAFF	TGTGCCGGCCCCCGGCTCGCGCTTATGAACACTGAAGCTTTCTTT
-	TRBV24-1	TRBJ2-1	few	CATSDLSQGNEQFF	TGTGCCACCAGTGATTTATCACAGGGCAATGAGCAGTTCTTC
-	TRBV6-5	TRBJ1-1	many	CASSAGGGNTEAFF	TGTGCCAGCAGCGCTGGAGGGGGAAACACTGAAGCTTTCTTT
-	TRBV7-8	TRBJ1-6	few	CASTPGQYNSPLHF	TGTGCCAGCACCCCCGGACAGTATAATTCACCCCTCCACTTT
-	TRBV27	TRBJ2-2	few	CASSSLSGGELFF	TGTGCCAGCAGTTCTCTTAGCGGCGGGGAGCTGTTTTTT
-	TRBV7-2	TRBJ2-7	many	CASSFKGVDIQYF	TGTGCCAGCAGCTTCAAGGGTGTAGATATACAGTACTTC
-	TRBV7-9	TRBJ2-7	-	CASSLGGQNEQYF	TGTGCCAGCAGCTTAGGTGGGCAGAACGAGCAGTACTTC
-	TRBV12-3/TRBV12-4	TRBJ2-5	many	CASSLRTEETQYF	TGTGCCAGCAGTTTAAGAACAGAAGAGACCCAGTACTTC
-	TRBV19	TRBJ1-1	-	CASSIGYTEAFF	TGTGCCAGTAGTATCGGGTACACTGAAGCTTTCTTT
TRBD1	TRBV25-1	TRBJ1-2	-	CASSPGTGGSYGYTF	TGTGCCAGCAGCCCTGGGACAGGGGGGTCCTATGGCTACACCTTC
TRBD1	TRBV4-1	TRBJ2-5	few	CASSPAPKGALQETQYF	TGCGCCAGCAGCCCGGCCCCGAAGGGGGCCCTCCAAGAGACCCAGTACTTC